This T cell receptor (beta chain) was recorded in a study of T-cell memory formation after mild COVID-19. About the study: The two donors had largely donor-specific TCR clusters.

Findings and caveats of the study: Shrinking CD4+ clones were chiefly CM and EM; CD8+ ones were chiefly EMRA. In pre-infection memory, a portion of responding clones appeared, which suggested that cross-reactive memory joined.

This clonotype was detected only a few times. Its antigen is unknown. TCR alpha and TCR beta cDNA libraries carrying sample barcodes and UMIs came from 5'RACE with constant-segment primers. TCRdb re-analysed the 5' RACE reads in MiXCR, keeping a single row per CDR3 protein. Of under 550,000 distinct CDR3 sequences in the sample, roughly 18% were seen once. The CDR3 runs 12 residues. With 6 bases removed from V and 5 bases from J, the gap between germline ends came to 11 bases. In germline, CDR1 is MNHEY, CDR2 SMNVEV (reference sequence). Sequencing was carried out using PBMCs or a T cell subset sorted from them (not recorded which). The TCR was taken from a man in his late teens or twenties who had mild COVID-19 (a few samples of this study predate the infection). Cell type and time point are not known. The chain is built from TRBV27 and TRBJ2-7; tentatively, D is TRBD2 (7 bases). This CDR3 is CASSRGAHEQYF. The CDR3 DNA sequence: TGTGCCAGCAGCCGGGGGGCCCACGAGCAGTACTTC.